The 24 T cell receptor beta chains below come from one sample, sequenced in a study of blood T cell repertoires in COVID-19. This table comes from immunoSEQ multiplex PCR, and its TCRdb copy is limited to in-frame clones, with some not included. The sample consists of roughly 35,000 clones, about 90% of them appearing once. The material sequenced was peripheral blood. The source is a man aged 50 to 60 with active or convalescent COVID-19.

The rearrangement uses TRBV4-1 and TRBJ2-7; tentative D call: TRBD2 (5 bases). CDR1 is MGHRA, CDR2 YSYEKL, per germline. The CDR3 is made up of 15 amino acids. Trimming shortened V by 0 bases and J by 3 bases, and 12 bases separated the two germline ends. CDR3 region: CASSQDLAPGYEQYF. DNA of the CDR3: TGCGCCAGCAGCCAAGACCTAGCTCCTGGCTACGAGCAGTACTTC.

The CDR3 region has the DNA TGTGCCTGGAGTGGACTAGCGAAGAACACCGGGGAGCTGTTTTTT. Translating it yields CAWSGLAKNTGELFF. The V call is TRBV30, the J call TRBJ2-2, with 8 bases fitting TRBD2. V trimming: 1 base; J trimming: 1 base; junction bases outside the gene matches: 2. In germline, CDR1 is GTSNPN, CDR2 SVGIG (reference sequence). The CDR3 is made up of 15 amino acids. Complete variable domain (other parts from reference TRBV30 and TRBJ2-2): SQTIHQWPATLVQPVGSPLSLECTVEGTSNPNLYWYRQAAGRGLQLLFYSVGIGQISSEVPQNLSASRPQDRQFILSSKKLLLSDSGFYLCAWSGLAKNTGELFFGEGSRLTVL.

The J gene is TRBJ1-6, the V gene TRBV4-2, with a weak D call TRBD1 (5 bases). Per germline, CDR1 LGHNA and CDR2 YNFKEQ. V lost 0 bases, J lost 0 bases, and 15 bases lay in between. CDR3 size: 19 residues. The CDR3 loop is CASSQDVGGKSSYNSPLHF. The CDR3 bases are TGTGCCAGCAGCCAAGATGTTGGGGGGAAAAGCTCCTATAATTCACCCCTCCACTTT.

The V and J genes are TRBV7-8 and TRBJ1-4, with a weak D call TRBD1 (6 bases). The CDR3 extends over 15 amino acids. From germline, CDR1 is SGHVS and CDR2 FQNEAQ. Deletions cut 5 bases from V and 7 bases from J, with 17 bases between. The CDR3 here is CASSKYREEGEKLFF. In nucleotides, the CDR3 is TGTGCCAGCAGCAAATACAGGGAAGAAGGTGAAAAACTGTTTTTT. Looking up the rest from reference TRBV7-8 and TRBJ1-4 gives the full variable domain: GAGVSQSPRYKVAKRGQDVALRCDPISGHVSLFWYQQALGQGPEFLTYFQNEAQLDKSGLPSDRFFAERPEGSVSTLKIQRTQQEDSAVYLCASSKYREEGEKLFFGSGTQLSVL.

This chain joins TRBV7-9 and TRBJ2-3, with D perhaps matching TRBD1 (5 bases). The CDR3 extends over 12 amino acids. V shed 3 bases and J shed 13 bases, with 14 bases lying between them. Germline V gives CDR1 SEHNR, CDR2 FQNEAQ (reference sequence). The CDR3 reads CASSLTDYQEYF. DNA for the CDR3: TGTGCCAGCAGCTTGACAGATTATCAAGAGTATTTT.

The V gene is TRBV7-9, the J gene TRBJ2-3; TRBD1 is a possible D gene (5 bases). The CDR3 extends over 12 amino acids. With 1 base removed from V and 7 bases from J, the gap between germline ends came to 6 bases. In germline, CDR1 is SEHNR, CDR2 FQNEAQ (reference sequence). CDR3 DNA sequence: TGTGCCAGCAGCTTAGGACAGTATACGCAGTATTTT. Translated, it gives CASSLGQYTQYF.

The V and J genes are TRBV27 and TRBJ1-2; possibly TRBD1 for D (5 bases). This CDR3 has 15 amino acids. Germline values: CDR1 MNHEY, CDR2 SMNVEV (reference sequence). V was clipped by 0 bases and J by 7 bases, with 15 bases between them. CDR3 DNA sequence: TGTGCCAGCAGTTTATCGACGGCAGGGAGGGGTGGCTACACCTTC. It codes for CASSLSTAGRGGYTF.

This chain joins TRBV7-9 and TRBJ1-4; TRBD1 is a possible D gene (6 bases). Germline CDR1 reads SEHNR; CDR2 reads FQNEAQ (reference sequence). The CDR3 is 16 residues long. Trimming cost V 1 base and J 7 bases, with 16 bases left between them. The CDR3 nucleotides are TGTGCCAGCAGCTTAGAAATTAGCGGGGGCGTTGAAAAACTGTTTTTT. It is translated as CASSLEISGGVEKLFF.

The J gene is TRBJ2-7, the V gene TRBV7-2, with TRBD2 identical over 7 bases. Trimming at V came to 0 bases and at J to 1 base, leaving 6 bases not matched to a gene. The germline V gene has CDR1 SGHTA and CDR2 FQGNSA. The CDR3 sequence is 16 residues long. The DNA for the CDR3 is TGTGCCAGCAGCTTAGCGGCGGCTAGCGGATCCTACGAGCAGTACTTC. Amino acids: CASSLAAASGSYEQYF.

The CDR3 DNA reads as TGCGCCAGCAGTGAGAGGGGTGGCCTACCTTCGGCCGGGGAGCTGTTTTTT. Translating it yields CASSERGGLPSAGELFF. The chain recombines TRBV10-2 with TRBJ2-2; weak D call: TRBD1 (5 bases). The germline V gene has CDR1 WSHSY and CDR2 SAAADI. V was pared by 2 bases and J by 6 bases, with 19 bases between. The CDR3 is 17 residues long.

This clone was counted between two and nine times. The chain has TRBV28 and TRBJ1-2; 11 bases align to TRBD1. Losses at the gene ends were 5 bases for V and 3 bases for J; bases not matched to a gene: 5. The CDR3 consists of 15 residues. Germline V gives CDR1 MDHEN, CDR2 SYDVKM. CDR3 nucleotides: TGTGCCAGCAGTCTAGGACAGGGGGCGGACTATGGCTACACCTTC. Residues: CASSLGQGADYGYTF.

CDR3 bases: TGCGCCAGCAGCCAAGGGGTCGTAACGGGAGGGCCCACAGATACGCAGTATTTT. The encoded protein is CASSQGVVTGGPTDTQYF. V gene TRBV4-1 combines with J gene TRBJ2-3; 8 nucleotides align to TRBD2. Germline V gives CDR1 MGHRA, CDR2 YSYEKL. The J segment lost 2 bases and the V segment lost 1 base, leaving 11 bases of the junction unmatched. The CDR3 totals 18 residues.

V usage is TRBV28 and J usage is TRBJ1-6; 7 bases are shared with TRBD1. V shed 4 bases, J shed 7 bases, and the junction held 4 bases outside the gene matches. Germline V lookup: CDR1 MDHEN, CDR2 SYDVKM. This CDR3 is 14 amino acids long. CDR3 bases: TGTGCCAGCAGTTCACAGGGGCTAAATTCACCCCTCCACTTT. Protein: CASSSQGLNSPLHF.

The chain combines TRBV5-1 with TRBJ2-5; 8 bases align to TRBD2. Germline assignment: CDR1 SGHRS and CDR2 YFSETQ. V lost 5 bases and J lost 5; bases outside the gene matches: 8. This CDR3 spans 14 amino acids. CDR3 sequence reads: CASSLTIAGETQYF. In DNA, the CDR3 is TGCGCCAGCAGTCTTACGATAGCGGGGGAGACCCAGTACTTC.

The chain recombines TRBV4-1 with TRBJ2-1, with 7 bases identical to TRBD2. The CDR3 has 13 residues. J gave up 9 bases and V 4 bases, and 6 bases lay outside the gene matches. Looked up from germline, CDR1 is MGHRA and CDR2 is YSYEKL. The CDR3: CASSRASGTEQFF. Written as DNA, the CDR3 is TGCGCCAGCAGCCGCGCCAGCGGGACTGAGCAGTTCTTC.

The gene calls are TRBV19 and TRBJ1-2; a possible D gene is TRBD1 (6 bases). Germline assignment: CDR1 LNHDA and CDR2 SQIVND (reference sequence). This CDR3 region has 14 residues. V dropped 2 bases and J dropped 3 bases, with 10 bases sitting between them. The CDR3 protein is CASSIRGGDYGYTF. In DNA, the CDR3 is TGTGCCAGTAGTATACGGGGGGGCGACTATGGCTACACCTTC.

The V and J genes are TRBV7-2 and TRBJ1-3; no firm D call. The CDR3 has 13 residues. The germline gives CDR1 SGHTA, CDR2 FQGNSA. The V and J ends lost 6 bases and 1 base respectively, with 7 bases between them. The CDR3 protein is CASRRESGNTIYF. CDR3 DNA sequence: TGTGCCAGCAGGAGGGAGTCTGGAAACACCATATATTTT.

This rearrangement joins TRBV9 to TRBJ2-1; maybe TRBD2 (6 bases). Germline assignment: CDR1 SGDLS and CDR2 YYNGEE. This CDR3 region has 13 residues. V lost 0 bases to trimming and J lost 9 bases, with 10 bases between them. The CDR3 region has the DNA TGTGCCAGCAGCGTAGAAGCCGGGAGTGAGCAGTTCTTC. It encodes CASSVEAGSEQFF.

This clone is judged medium-sized. The genes are TRBV28 and TRBJ1-2; the match to TRBD1 covers 7 bases. Looked up from germline, CDR1 is MDHEN and CDR2 is SYDVKM. V trimming: 6 bases; J trimming: 6 bases; junction bases outside the gene matches: 10. The CDR3 is made up of 14 amino acids. CDR3 coding DNA: TGTGCCAGCAGGGGGTCCGACAGGGCGAATGGCTACACCTTC. Its protein product is CASRGSDRANGYTF.

This sequence joins TRBV2 and TRBJ2-7; 11 nucleotides agree with TRBD1. CDR3 length: 14 amino acids. Germline loops: CDR1 SNHLY, CDR2 FYNNEI. J lost 6 bases, V lost 6 bases, and 7 bases had no gene match. The CDR3 loop reads CASRTRDRGTEQYF. The CDR3 DNA follows: TGTGCCAGCAGGACCCGGGACAGGGGGACCGAGCAGTACTTC.

The chain joins TRBV27 to TRBJ2-6, with TRBD1 as a possible D gene (6 bases). V was cut by 2 bases and J by 0 bases, with 14 bases left in between. The CDR3 extends over 18 amino acids. From germline, CDR1 is MNHEY and CDR2 SMNVEV (reference sequence). The CDR3 protein is CASSLKGGPSSGANVLTF. Written as DNA, the CDR3 is TGTGCCAGCAGTTTAAAAGGGGGACCCTCCTCTGGGGCCAACGTCCTGACTTTC.

This clone appeared once. The chain links TRBV10-3 to TRBJ2-1; 14 bases align to TRBD2. V shed 6 bases and J 2 bases; nucleotides not matched to a gene: 6. The CDR3 sequence is 17 residues long. Germline V gene data show CDR1 as ENHRY and CDR2 as SYGVKD. CDR3 in DNA: TGTGCCATCAGAGTCGGGACTAGCGGGAGTACCTACAATGAGCAGTTCTTC. This gives the protein CAIRVGTSGSTYNEQFF.

The chain joins TRBV20-1 to TRBJ2-7; possible D gene TRBD1, 5 bases. V was pared by 3 bases and J by 3 bases, with 6 bases between. CDR1 and CDR2 from the germline V gene are DFQATT and SNEGSKA (reference sequence). The CDR3 is 11 residues long. This chain's CDR3 is CSASDSYEQYF. The DNA for the CDR3 is TGCAGTGCTAGCGACAGCTACGAGCAGTACTTC.

CDR3 coding DNA: TGCGCCAGCAGCCAAGATCGAGTAGCGGGAGGGTATGAGCAGTTCTTC. It codes for CASSQDRVAGGYEQFF. This sequence joins TRBV4-3 and TRBJ2-1; 11 nucleotides align to TRBD2. The ends lost 0 bases at V and 8 bases at J; junction bases unmatched: 6. The CDR3 has 16 residues. Germline CDR1 is LGHNA and CDR2 is YSLEER.